The entry that follows covers one T cell receptor (beta chain) sequence. The sample is drawn from a study of shared clonotypes between healthy human individuals. Profiled with immunoSEQ multiplex PCR; TCRdb holds only in-frame clones, not every one. This sample yields hundreds of thousands of clones, of which 95% to 97% are seen a single time; less than 0.06% belongs to the top ten. The CDR3 extends over 15 amino acids. The V gene's germline CDR1 is SGHRS and CDR2 YFSETQ. Germline trimming cut 4 bases from V and 0 bases from J; bases unmatched to any gene: 6. Sequencing was carried out using naive CD4+ T cells sorted from blood. Subset meaning: CD45RA+ positively selected. V usage is TRBV5-1 and J usage is TRBJ2-7; 8 positions match TRBD2. This sequence was found in a woman aged 25 to 39 in good health. CDR3 in amino acids: CASSPHSGSSYEQYF. The CDR3 DNA reads as TGCGCCAGCAGCCCCCACAGCGGGAGCTCCTACGAGCAGTACTTC.